Shown below are 25 T cell receptor beta chains from a single sample sequenced in a study of early T cells in non-severe SARS-CoV-2 infection. TCRdb re-analysed the 5' RACE reads in MiXCR, keeping a single row per CDR3 protein. The data hold fewer than 85,000 distinct CDR3 sequences, with approximately 12% observed a single time. Sample: whole blood. The receptors shown here come from an adult who was a healthcare worker with PCR-confirmed SARS-CoV-2 infection or an uninfected control (not recorded which).

This clonotype came up a few times. The rearrangement links TRBV5-5 to TRBJ2-7; D gene uncertain. CDR1 is SGHKS and CDR2 is YYEKEE in the germline V gene (reference sequence). The CDR3 length is 13 residues. Trimming removed 0 bases at V and 0 bases at J, with 4 bases between. CDR3 protein: CASSLDDSYEQYF. CDR3 nucleotide sequence: TGTGCCAGCAGCTTGGACGACTCCTACGAGCAGTACTTC.

The genes are TRBV5-1 and TRBJ2-1; 13 bases map to TRBD2. Looked up from germline, CDR1 is SGHRS and CDR2 is YFSETQ. V lost 5 bases, J lost 6 bases, and 5 bases stayed unmatched. This CDR3 comprises 15 residues. CDR3 in amino acids: CASSFGTSGTNEQFF. The CDR3 DNA reads as TGCGCCAGCAGTTTTGGGACTAGCGGGACCAATGAGCAGTTCTTC.

This clonotype was seen repeatedly, ten times or more. The V and J genes are TRBV6-5 and TRBJ2-5, with TRBD2 identical over 7 bases. Germline V lookup: CDR1 MNHEY, CDR2 SVGAGI. Trimming cost V 7 bases and J 2 bases; bases outside gene matches: 10. The CDR3 is made up of 15 amino acids. CDR3: CASTKRASGQETQYF. CDR3 sequence (DNA): TGTGCCAGCACTAAGAGGGCTAGCGGACAAGAGACCCAGTACTTC.

This clonotype appeared many times. This chain uses TRBV12-3 or TRBV12-4 with TRBJ1-4; TRBD1 agrees at 10 bases. J lost 5 bases, V lost 5 bases, and 2 bases had no gene match. This CDR3 comprises 14 residues. The CDR3, as DNA: TGTGCCAGCAGTCCGGGACAGGGGAATGAAAAACTGTTTTTT. Amino acids: CASSPGQGNEKLFF.

Regarding this clonotype: This may be a read error: a much more frequent sequence differs by one nucleotide. The CDR3 coding sequence is TGCGCCGGCAGCTTGGAGTGGCGATCCGGAAACACCATATATTTT. It translates to CAGSLEWRSGNTIYF. The chain is built from TRBV5-1 and TRBJ1-3; D is ambiguous. The CDR3 has 15 amino acids. The germline V gene encodes CDR1 SGHRS and CDR2 YFSETQ.

The sample holds a few counts of this clonotype. The J gene is TRBJ2-1, the V gene TRBV2; 13 nucleotides align to TRBD2. The V segment lost 7 bases and the J segment 6 bases; nucleotides outside the gene matches: 9. This CDR3 region has 16 residues. Germline V gene lookup returns CDR1 SNHLY and CDR2 FYNNEI. The CDR3 loop is CASTPGLAGRANEQFF. In nucleotides, the CDR3 is TGTGCCAGCACACCGGGACTAGCGGGGAGAGCCAATGAGCAGTTCTTC. Full variable domain (remainder filled in from reference TRBV2 and TRBJ2-1): EPEVTQTPSHQVTQMGQEVILRCVPISNHLYFYWYRQILGQKVEFLVSFYNNEISEKSEIFDDQFSVERPDGSNFTLKIRSTKLEDSAMYFCASTPGLAGRANEQFFGPGTRLTVL.

This clonotype has at least ten counts. The V gene is TRBV28, the J gene TRBJ2-3; 8 positions agree with TRBD1. Per the germline V gene, CDR1 is MDHEN and CDR2 is SYDVKM. V lost 6 bases, J lost 0 bases, and 2 bases stayed unmatched. The CDR3 runs 14 residues. The CDR3 protein is CASRTGGSTDTQYF. CDR3 DNA sequence: TGTGCCAGCAGAACAGGGGGGAGCACAGATACGCAGTATTTT.

In its sample, this clonotype was seen a few times. The rearrangement uses TRBV27 and TRBJ1-6; D is possibly TRBD1 (5 bases). V lost 0 bases, J lost 6 bases, and 15 bases lay in between. The CDR3 runs to 17 residues. The germline V gene encodes CDR1 MNHEY and CDR2 SMNVEV (reference sequence). The CDR3 DNA follows: TGTGCCAGCAGTTTATCGAGGGACGTATCACCTAATTCACCCCTCCACTTT. Protein product: CASSLSRDVSPNSPLHF.

In regard to this clonotype: The germline gene is not matched at one end of the junction; a read error may be the cause. The chain is built from TRBV10-3 and TRBJ2-1, with 8 bases aligning to TRBD1. The CDR3 totals 13 residues. CDR1 is ENHRY, CDR2 SYGVKD, per germline. The CDR3 spells CTIRRQGSNEQFF. The CDR3 coding sequence is TGTACCATCAGGAGACAGGGGTCCAATGAGCAGTTCTTC.

V usage is TRBV29-1 and J usage is TRBJ2-1, with D perhaps matching TRBD1 (6 bases). Trimming pared 3 bases from V and 14 bases from J, leaving 14 bases between. CDR1 and CDR2 from the germline V gene are SQVTM and ANQGSEA. The CDR3 loop spans 11 amino acids. The CDR3 DNA reads as TGCAGCGTTGAGCAAGGGACAAAGGAGTTCTTC. Translating it yields CSVEQGTKEFF.

This clonotype occurred many times. V usage is TRBV7-9 and J usage is TRBJ2-5; 9 positions match TRBD2. V lost 2 bases to trimming and J lost 4 bases; unmatched junction nucleotides: 11. The CDR3 extends over 17 amino acids. The germline gives CDR1 SEHNR, CDR2 FQNEAQ (reference sequence). In DNA form, the CDR3 reads TGTGCCAGCAGCTTAAATCTGGGGACTAGCTGGCGAGAGACCCAGTACTTC. The encoded protein is CASSLNLGTSWRETQYF.

The chain has TRBV29-1 and TRBJ1-5, with 9 bases fitting TRBD1. With 6 bases clipped from V and 4 bases from J, the junction kept 4 bases outside the gene matches. Germline values: CDR1 SQVTM, CDR2 ANQGSEA. This CDR3 is built from 13 residues. CDR3 coding DNA: TGCAGCGTAGCCGGGACAGGGAATCAGCCCCAGCATTTT. It yields the protein CSVAGTGNQPQHF.

This clonotype was found many times. The rearrangement links TRBV20-1 to TRBJ2-7; no reliable D call. Trimming shortened V by 3 bases and J by 3 bases, and 9 bases separated the two germline ends. The CDR3 runs 12 residues. The germline gives CDR1 DFQATT, CDR2 SNEGSKA (reference sequence). This CDR3 reads CSASRQLYEQYF. The DNA for the CDR3 is TGCAGTGCTAGTCGTCAGCTCTACGAGCAGTACTTC.

By share of the sample, this clonotype is medium-sized (0.01 to 0.1%). This chain connects TRBV6-5 to TRBJ2-7; 8 nucleotides match TRBD1. The germline gives CDR1 MNHEY, CDR2 SVGAGI. V was pared by 2 bases and J by 6 bases, with 6 bases of the junction left unmatched. The CDR3 runs 14 residues. This CDR3 is CASSYTGQVSEQYF. The DNA of the CDR3 is TGTGCCAGCAGTTACACGGGACAGGTGAGCGAGCAGTACTTC.

The table lists this clonotype with many counts. J is TRBJ2-3 and V is TRBV20-1; D not certain. The germline V gene encodes CDR1 DFQATT and CDR2 SNEGSKA (reference sequence). The ends were cut back, 1 base at V and 0 bases at J, with 8 bases in the middle. This CDR3 is 14 amino acids long. As DNA, the CDR3 is TGCAGTGCTAGAGTTCAGCCTAGCACAGATACGCAGTATTTT. Translating it yields CSARVQPSTDTQYF.

The rearrangement joins TRBV7-9 to TRBJ2-6; maybe TRBD1 (5 bases). Trimming shortened V by 0 bases and J by 3 bases, and 6 bases separated the two germline ends. The CDR3 has 15 amino acids. Germline CDR1 reads SEHNR; CDR2 reads FQNEAQ (reference sequence). The CDR3 region is CASSLAGVGANVLTF. The CDR3 nucleotides read TGTGCCAGCAGCTTAGCAGGGGTTGGGGCCAACGTCCTGACTTTC.

A word on this clonotype: A read error may account for a junction end that differs from germline. The rearrangement links TRBV7-7 to TRBJ2-7, with 9 bases aligning to TRBD1. The CDR3 loop spans 15 amino acids. CDR1 is SSHAT, CDR2 FNYEAQ, per germline (reference sequence). CDR3: CASSLRTGANYEQYF. The DNA of the CDR3 is TGTGCTAGCAGCTTACGGACAGGGGCCAACTACGAGCAGTACTTC.

This clonotype turned up a few times. The genes are TRBV14 and TRBJ2-3; no clear D gene. This CDR3 is 17 amino acids long. V lost 4 bases and J 0 bases, leaving 17 bases between the germline ends. Per germline, CDR1 SGHDN and CDR2 FVKESK. The CDR3 sequence: CASSLGGGPSSTDTQYF. CDR3 nucleotides: TGTGCCAGCAGCCTTGGCGGCGGTCCCTCTAGCACAGATACGCAGTATTTT.

This clonotype came up many times. V is TRBV2 and J is TRBJ2-2; D is perhaps TRBD1 or TRBD2 (6 bases each). The germline V gene encodes CDR1 SNHLY and CDR2 FYNNEI. The CDR3 consists of 14 residues. The V and J ends lost 4 bases and 4 bases respectively, with 10 bases between them. The DNA for the CDR3 is TGTGCCAGCAGTGCACAGGGAGGCACCGGGGAGCTGTTTTTT. Translating gives CASSAQGGTGELFF.

This clonotype was seen at least ten times. The rearrangement links TRBV10-2 to TRBJ2-2, with 13 bases fitting TRBD2. CDR1 is WSHSY, CDR2 SAAADI, per germline. Trimming removed 7 bases from V and 7 bases from J; junction bases left unmatched: 12. The CDR3 is 17 amino acids. The CDR3 protein is CASKDPGTSGMNGELFF. CDR3 nucleotide sequence: TGCGCCAGCAAGGACCCCGGGACTAGCGGGATGAACGGGGAGCTGTTTTTT.

This clonotype was picked up many times. The chain employs TRBV5-1 and TRBJ2-3; 16 nucleotides line up with TRBD2. With 3 bases clipped from V and 5 bases from J, the junction kept 9 bases outside the gene matches. Germline V lookup: CDR1 SGHRS, CDR2 YFSETQ. The CDR3 loop spans 18 amino acids. Here the CDR3 reads CASSSGTSGGARIDTQYF. For the CDR3, the DNA is TGCGCCAGCAGCTCCGGGACTAGCGGGGGGGCCCGGATAGATACGCAGTATTTT.

This clonotype was seen a handful of times. CDR3 protein: CAWSVTGLAADTQYF. The DNA for the CDR3 is TGTGCCTGGAGTGTTACGGGACTAGCGGCGGATACGCAGTATTTT. The chain employs TRBV30 and TRBJ2-3; 11 nucleotides align to TRBD2. Per the germline V gene, CDR1 is GTSNPN and CDR2 is SVGIG (reference sequence). This CDR3 comprises 15 residues. J gave up 6 bases and V 0 bases, and 5 bases lay outside the gene matches.

With respect to this clonotype: One end of the junction does not line up with germline, which may come from a read error. J is TRBJ1-1 and V is TRBV10-2; D unresolved. The germline gives CDR1 WSHSY, CDR2 SAAADI. The CDR3 sequence is 12 residues long. CDR3 nucleotide sequence: TGCGCCAGCAGAAATGCCGACAAAGAAGCTCTCTTT. Translating it yields CASRNADKEALF.

CDR3 residues: CASSPTSTYNSPLHF. In DNA form, the CDR3 reads TGTGCCAGCAGTCCCACATCGACCTATAATTCACCCCTCCACTTT. This chain joins TRBV27 and TRBJ1-6; D is unclear. This CDR3 is built from 15 residues. V dropped 5 bases and J dropped 2 bases, with 10 bases sitting between them. Per germline, CDR1 MNHEY and CDR2 SMNVEV (reference sequence).

The chain is built from TRBV24-1 and TRBJ2-1; D is possibly TRBD1 or TRBD2 (5 bases each). The germline V gene has CDR1 KGHDR and CDR2 SFDVKD. The CDR3 loop spans 16 amino acids. Between the trimmed V and J ends, which lost 3 bases and 3 bases, there was a span of 14 bases. CDR3 residues: CATSDGGGLFYNEQFF. The CDR3 bases are TGTGCCACCAGTGATGGGGGTGGACTGTTCTACAATGAGCAGTTCTTC.